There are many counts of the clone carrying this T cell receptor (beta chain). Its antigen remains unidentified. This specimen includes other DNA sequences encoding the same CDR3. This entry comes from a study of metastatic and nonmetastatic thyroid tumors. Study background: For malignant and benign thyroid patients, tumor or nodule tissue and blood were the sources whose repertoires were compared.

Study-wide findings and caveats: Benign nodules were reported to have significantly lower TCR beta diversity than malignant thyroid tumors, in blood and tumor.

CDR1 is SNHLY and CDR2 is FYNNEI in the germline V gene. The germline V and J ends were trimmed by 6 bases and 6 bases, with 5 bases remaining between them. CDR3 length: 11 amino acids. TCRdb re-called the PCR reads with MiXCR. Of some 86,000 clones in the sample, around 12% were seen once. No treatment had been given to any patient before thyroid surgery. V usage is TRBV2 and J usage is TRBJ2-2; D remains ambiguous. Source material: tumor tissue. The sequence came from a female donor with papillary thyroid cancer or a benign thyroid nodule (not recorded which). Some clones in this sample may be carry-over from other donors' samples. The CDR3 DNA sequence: TGTGCCAGCAGGGGTGCCGGGGAGCTGTTTTTT. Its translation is CASRGAGELFF. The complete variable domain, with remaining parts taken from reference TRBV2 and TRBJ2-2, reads EPEVTQTPSHQVTQMGQEVILRCVPISNHLYFYWYRQILGQKVEFLVSFYNNEISEKSEIFDDQFSVERPDGSNFTLKIRSTKLEDSAMYFCASRGAGELFFGEGSRLTVL.